Sequencing of this TCR beta chain was carried out in a study of blood T cell repertoires in COVID-19. Germline V gene lookup returns CDR1 MNHEY and CDR2 SMNVEV (reference sequence). Trimming took 5 bases from V and 6 from J, leaving 17 bases between them. The CDR3 is made up of 15 amino acids. Assay used: immunoSEQ multiplex PCR; TCRdb lists only in-frame clones, some missing. Of about 56,000 clones listed, 80% to 85% are singletons. The rearrangement uses TRBV27 and TRBJ2-4; possibly TRBD1 for D (7 bases). The specimen was peripheral blood. The clonotype was recovered from an elderly woman with acute or convalescent COVID-19. CDR3 coding DNA: TGTGCCAGCAGTCGCTCAGGGGGGCTGGGAAACATTCAGTACTTC. Protein sequence: CASSRSGGLGNIQYF.